This entry concerns a single TCR beta chain. What it binds is not known. The sample comes from a study of cytomegalovirus exposure and HLA in healthy donors. The overall study: The same platform was used for the 100 to 150 validation repertoires and the roughly 720 first-cohort repertoires, a later analysis reported.

These donors were members of the 120-subject validation cohort, a group separate from the approximately 670-subject first cohort. The protocol was immunoSEQ multiplex PCR, while the TCRdb copy is restricted to in-frame clones and leaves out a portion. The data contain some 180,000 clones, about nine tenths of them singletons. Study outcomes and limitations: The authors listed 164 TCR beta chains as cytomegalovirus-associated.

The length of the CDR3 is 13 residues. CDR1 MDHEN and CDR2 SYDVKM come from the germline V gene. V dropped 8 bases and J dropped 0 bases, with 5 bases sitting between them. Source material: PBMCs. The receptor was isolated from a man in his thirties or forties in good health and CMV-seropositive. The V and J genes are TRBV28 and TRBJ2-6; D ambiguous. This CDR3 is CASSGSGANVLTF. The CDR3 nucleotides are TGTGCCAGCTCCGGCTCTGGGGCCAACGTCCTGACTTTC. The variable domain in full, completed from reference TRBV28 and TRBJ2-6, reads DVKVTQSSRYLVKRTGEKVFLECVQDMDHENMFWYRQDPGLGLRLIYFSYDVKMKEKGDIPEGYSVSREKKERFSLILESASTNQTSMYLCASSGSGANVLTFGAGSRLTVL.